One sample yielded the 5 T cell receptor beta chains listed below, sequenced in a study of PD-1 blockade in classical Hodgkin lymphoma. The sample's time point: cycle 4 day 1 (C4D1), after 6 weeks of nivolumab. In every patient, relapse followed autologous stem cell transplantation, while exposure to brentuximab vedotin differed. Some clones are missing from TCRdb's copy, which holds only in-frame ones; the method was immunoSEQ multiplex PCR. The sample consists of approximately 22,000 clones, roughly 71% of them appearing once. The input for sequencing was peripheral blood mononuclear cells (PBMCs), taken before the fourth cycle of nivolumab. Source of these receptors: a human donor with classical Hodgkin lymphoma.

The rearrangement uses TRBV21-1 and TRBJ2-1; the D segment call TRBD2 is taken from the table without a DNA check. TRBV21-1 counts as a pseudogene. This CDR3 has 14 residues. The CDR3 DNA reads TGTGCCAGCAGACCGGGTCAAAACGGCGATGAGCAGTTCTTC. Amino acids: CASRPGQNGDEQFF.

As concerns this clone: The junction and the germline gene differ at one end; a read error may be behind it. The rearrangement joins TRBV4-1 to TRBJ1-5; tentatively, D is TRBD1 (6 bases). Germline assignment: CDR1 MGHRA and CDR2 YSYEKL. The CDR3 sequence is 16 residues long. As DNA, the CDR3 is TGCGCCAGCAGCCAAGAATCAGGGGCAGTCAATCAGCCCCGGCATTTT. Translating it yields CASSQESGAVNQPRHF.

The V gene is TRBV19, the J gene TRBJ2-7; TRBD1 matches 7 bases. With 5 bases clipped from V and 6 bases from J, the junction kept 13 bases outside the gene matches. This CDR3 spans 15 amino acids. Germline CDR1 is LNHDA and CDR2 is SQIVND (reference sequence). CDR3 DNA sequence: TGTGCCAGTAGTTCTCACCGGACAGGACGATCCGAGCAGTACTTC. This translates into CASSSHRTGRSEQYF.

The CDR3: CASVFHYEQYF. The CDR3 DNA sequence: TGTGCCAGCGTTTTCCATTACGAGCAGTACTTC. The chain recombines TRBV2 with TRBJ2-7; D remains unclear. Deletions cut 8 bases from V and 4 bases from J, with 9 bases between. CDR1 and CDR2 (germline): SNHLY, FYNNEI. There are 11 residues in the CDR3. Filled out from reference TRBV2 and TRBJ2-7, the complete variable domain reads EPEVTQTPSHQVTQMGQEVILRCVPISNHLYFYWYRQILGQKVEFLVSFYNNEISEKSEIFDDQFSVERPDGSNFTLKIRSTKLEDSAMYFCASVFHYEQYFGPGTRLTVT.

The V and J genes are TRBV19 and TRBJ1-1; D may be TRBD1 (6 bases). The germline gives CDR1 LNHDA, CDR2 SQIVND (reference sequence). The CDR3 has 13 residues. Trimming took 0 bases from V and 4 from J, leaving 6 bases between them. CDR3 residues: CASSIEGGTEAFF. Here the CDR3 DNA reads TGTGCCAGTAGTATAGAAGGGGGCACTGAAGCTTTCTTT.